This T cell receptor (beta chain) was found in a study of early T cells in non-severe SARS-CoV-2 infection listed by TCRdb under 2021. For the study in its entirety: Because TCR sequencing relied on bulk RNA taken from unsorted whole blood, pairing of alpha and beta chains was not possible. The investigation overall reported the following: VDJdb matching was skewed toward anti-spike CD8 responses and likely underestimated virus-specific expansions by missing private and CD4 specificities.

Regarding this clonotype: Its antigen is not yet known. No quality values exist for individual bases; no much larger clone is one base distant.

The library was produced with 5' RACE. The instrument given in TCRdb is NextSeq 500. To correct for sequencing error and PCR bias, the TCR library protocol tagged individual cDNA molecules with unique molecular identifiers. Sequencing covered both TCR alpha and beta chains, and within each sample the abundances of alpha and beta sequences were tightly co-correlated. Per the original workflow: Decombinator V4 was used to perform V gene, J gene and CDR3 annotation of TCR sequences. TCRs were defined as expanded if a significant change between any two time points was detected under a Poisson model with p below 0.0001. TCR abundances were normalised to the total number of TCRs sequenced per sample and expressed as counts per million. TRAV1-2 paired with TRAJ12, TRAJ20 or TRAJ33 defined MAIT TCRs, while TRAV10 paired with TRAJ18 defined iNKT TCRs. VDJdb, accessed 1 November 2021, was searched for CMV, EBV and SARS-CoV-2 annotated TCRs, with TCRs annotated for multiple antigens excluded. The public reads were quality trimmed at Q25 with fastp and then assembled into clones with MiXCR by TCRdb, keeping productive beta chains. Rows with one shared CDR3 protein collapse into an entry with the most common genes and DNA. It is TCRdb's table, rather than the study itself, that gives the V and J calls and clone size. For this sample there are over 25,000 distinct CDR3 sequences; about 10% appear just once. The biggest ten clones account for around 13% of the sample.

The study was a case-control design nested within a healthcare worker cohort in London, UK, with weekly nasopharyngeal swab PCR tests and blood sampling. Healthcare workers were enrolled in the week of the UK lockdown, from 23 to 31 March 2020, and were followed every week for up to about 16 weeks. The CDR3 holds 12 amino acids from the cysteine to the phenylalanine. Just CDR3 DNA is preserved here, 36 bases in frame from base 1. The germline V gene (reference sequence) provides CDR1 DFQATT and CDR2 SNEGSKA. A distance of 8 bases separates the germline ends of V and J, which lose 6 bases and 2 bases respectively.

The chain uses TRBV20-1 and TRBJ1-5, with the D gene uncertain. What was sequenced was whole blood. This TCR derives from an adult who was a healthcare worker with PCR-confirmed SARS-CoV-2 infection or an uninfected control (not recorded which). CDR3 protein: CSAGRRNQPQHF. The DNA sequence reads TGCAGTGCAGGACGGCGCAATCAGCCCCAGCATTTT.